The clone carrying this T cell receptor beta chain was counted many times. Deletions cut 2 bases from V and 3 bases from J, with 14 bases between. CDR1 and CDR2 from the germline V gene are SGHRS and YFSETQ. The CDR3 sequence is 15 residues long. This sample stems from a study of T-cell reconstitution after alpha-beta-depleted transplantation in children. Unique molecular identifiers were built into the TCRbeta library. MiXCR, applied by TCRdb to the PCR reads, yields one record per CDR3 protein. The sample consists of about 580,000 distinct CDR3 sequences, roughly 23% of them appearing once. This receptor was identified in a boy under two years old who had a stem cell transplant for acute myeloid leukemia, so the T cells may come from the graft donor. The sequences come from PBMCs, mostly from graft donor cells, collected 360 days after TCRalphabeta/CD19-depleted stem cell transplant. The J gene is TRBJ1-1, the V gene TRBV5-1; D is undetermined. The CDR3 sequence is CASSFMSGQYTEAFF. The CDR3 coding sequence is TGCGCCAGCAGCTTCATGTCAGGTCAGTACACTGAAGCTTTCTTT.